This T cell receptor beta chain came from a study of shared T cell receptors in the human thymus. Repertoires were generated with immunoSEQ multiplex PCR, while TCRdb's copy carries only in-frame clones and drops some. This sample has about 610,000 clones, with 70% to 90% found just once. The CDR3 consists of 17 residues. Unmatched junction bases numbered 12, after V lost 1 base and J lost 5 bases. Germline values: CDR1 KGHSH, CDR2 LQKENI. These data also formed part of another study, on human thymus T cells. From that report: All donors were healthy Finnish infants who were undergoing corrective surgery to treat congenital heart defects. From resections taken during corrective heart surgery, the thymus tissue was obtained. A high degree of thymic repertoire overlap among unrelated individuals was reported in related research.

Sequencing was performed on thymocytes. The sequence came from a boy under three years old with a congenital heart defect. The V gene is TRBV18, the J gene TRBJ2-7; 9 bases map to TRBD1. The CDR3 DNA sequence: TGTGCCAGCTCACCACGGGAGCGGGGACAGGGCTACCACGAGCAGTACTTC. This codes for CASSPRERGQGYHEQYF.